These 15 T cell receptor beta chains originate from one sample sequenced in a study of tumor-infiltrating lymphocytes in primary liver carcinoma. Reverse transcription of roughly 0.45 ug total RNA with a constant-region primer produced TCR beta cDNA. Libraries for TCR beta were built through three nested multiplex PCR rounds, which together made up a slightly modified ARM-PCR procedure. Rounds one and two of PCR, each of 10 cycles, were primed with TRBV1-TRBV30 forward primers and a C-beta reverse primer. TCRdb re-called the multiplex PCR reads through MiXCR, storing one row per CDR3 protein. The sample lists just over 300,000 distinct CDR3 sequences; around 50% were seen once. In addition to blood RNA drawn from unsorted whole blood, germline DNA was extracted. The material sequenced was peripheral blood. These receptors were collected from a woman in her thirties with primary liver carcinoma and hepatitis B virus infection.

Comments on this clonotype: A much larger clone sits a single nucleotide away, making a read error possible. This chain joins TRBV4-2 and TRBJ2-4; D is possibly TRBD1 or TRBD2 (7 bases each). CDR3 length equals 13 residues. V was shortened by 9 bases and J by 9 bases, with 18 bases between the two germline ends. The germline gives CDR1 LGHNA, CDR2 YNFKEQ. CDR3 region: CARSSDREGIQYF. In DNA form, the CDR3 reads TGTGCCAGGAGCTCTGACAGGGAGGGCATTCAGTACTTC.

The gene calls are TRBV24-1 and TRBJ2-3; possible D gene TRBD2, 6 bases. The CDR3 has 13 residues. Germline-derived CDR1 and CDR2 are KGHDR and SFDVKD. Trimming pared 7 bases from V and 5 bases from J, leaving 12 bases between. Written as DNA, the CDR3 is TGTGCCACCAGCGGGAGAGCGATAGATACGCAGTATTTT. Protein sequence: CATSGRAIDTQYF.

Of note for this clonotype: Relative to the germline gene, one junction end is altered; a read error may explain this. This chain uses TRBV11-2 with TRBJ2-7; 7 nucleotides match TRBD2. Germline values: CDR1 SGHAT, CDR2 FQNNGV. The CDR3 loop spans 15 amino acids. The CDR3 spells CAGSSTSCSSYEQYF. The CDR3 nucleotides read TGTGCCGGCAGCTCGACTAGCTGTAGCTCCTACGAGCAGTACTTC.

As regards this clonotype: One end of the junction does not line up with germline, which may come from a read error. The rearrangement links TRBV12-3 or TRBV12-4 to TRBJ2-4; a weak D match, TRBD1 (6 bases). This CDR3 is 14 amino acids long. The CDR3: CASSSNLRGNIQHF. CDR3 in DNA: TGTGCCAGCAGTTCCAATCTCAGGGGAAACATTCAGCACTTC.

CDR3 sequence (DNA): TGTGCCAGCAGCTTAGATCATGGGAACGGCAACGAGCAGTACTTC. It specifies CASSLDHGNGNEQYF. The chain carries TRBV11-2 and TRBJ2-7; D is undetermined. CDR3 length: 15 amino acids. CDR1 and CDR2 (germline): SGHAT, FQNNGV. V dropped 0 bases and J dropped 5 bases, with 14 bases sitting between them. Full variable domain (missing parts from reference TRBV11-2 and TRBJ2-7): EAGVAQSPRYKIIEKRQSVAFWCNPISGHATLYWYQQILGQGPKLLIQFQNNGVVDDSQLPKDRFSAERLKGVDSTLKIQPAKLEDSAVYLCASSLDHGNGNEQYFGPGTRLTVT.

In its sample, this clonotype was seen a few times. A much larger clone is a single base away; this may be a read error. The chain employs TRBV12-3 or TRBV12-4 and TRBJ1-1; D is unresolved. V shed 6 bases and J shed 1 base, with 6 bases lying between them. The CDR3 sequence is 12 residues long. The CDR3 nucleotides read TGTGCCAGCAGGCGAGGGAACACTGAAGCTTTCTTT. Its translation: CASRRGNTEAFF.

To note about this clonotype: Being one base from a much bigger clone, this may be a read error. V is TRBV12-3 or TRBV12-4 and J is TRBJ2-4; D tentatively fits TRBD1 or TRBD2 (6 bases each). The CDR3 is made up of 14 amino acids. DNA for the CDR3: TGTGCCAACAGTTTCGGGGGCCCCAAAAACATTCAGTACTTC. It codes for CANSFGGPKNIQYF.

As concerns this clonotype: This could be a read error, since a much larger clone is one nucleotide away. V and J are TRBV12-3 or TRBV12-4 and TRBJ2-1; 10 bases match TRBD2. The CDR3 totals 15 residues. The CDR3 coding sequence is TGTGCCAGCACCCGGACTAGCGGACTCTACAATGAGCAGCTCTTC. Amino acid sequence: CASTRTSGLYNEQLF.

This clonotype has ten or more counts. The chain combines TRBV11-2 with TRBJ2-5; no reliable D call. Germline CDR1 SGHAT, CDR2 FQNNGV. This CDR3 comprises 14 residues. Trimming pared 2 bases from V and 3 bases from J, leaving 10 bases between. The CDR3 nucleotides are TGTGCCAGCAGCTTAATTCGGCCCGAAGAGACCCAGTACTTC. It translates to CASSLIRPEETQYF.

Worth noting for this clonotype: At one of its ends the junction is not consistent with the germline gene, which may arise from a read error. The chain links TRBV7-8 to TRBJ2-7; possible D gene TRBD1, 6 bases. The CDR3 has 12 residues. The germline gives CDR1 SGHVS, CDR2 FQNEAQ. This CDR3 is CTSSLQGNEQYF. In DNA, the CDR3 is TGTACCAGCAGCTTACAGGGAAACGAGCAGTACTTC.

On this clonotype itself: At one boundary the junction diverges from the germline segment, which might be a read error. The rearrangement joins TRBV6-2 or TRBV6-3 to TRBJ2-3; 11 bases are shared with TRBD2. CDR1 MNHEY and CDR2 SVGEGT come from the germline V gene. This CDR3 has 14 amino acids. DNA for the CDR3: TGTGTCAGCAGACTAGCGGGATTGGGAAATACGCAGTATTTT. Translating it yields CVSRLAGLGNTQYF.

CDR3 in DNA: TGTGCCAGCAGACCCCTACCCGGACAGGGTTACGAGCAGTACTTC. Translating it yields CASRPLPGQGYEQYF. The V and J genes are TRBV6-2 or TRBV6-3 and TRBJ2-7; 8 bases are a match to TRBD1. The V gene's germline CDR1 is MNHEY and CDR2 SVGEGT. The CDR3 covers 15 residues. V lost 6 bases to trimming and J lost 4 bases; unmatched junction nucleotides: 11.

As regards this clonotype: A much more abundant neighbour one base away suggests this may be a read error. CDR3 sequence: CASSYEGWSSGNTIHF. In nucleotides, the CDR3 is TGTGCCAGCAGTTATGAGGGTTGGTCGTCAGGAAACACCATACATTTT. This chain uses TRBV6-5 with TRBJ1-3; no firm D call. The CDR3 length is 16 residues. Looked up from germline, CDR1 is MNHEY and CDR2 is SVGAGI.

Details on this clonotype: This clone may be a read error of a much larger clone one base away. The chain recombines TRBV4-3 with TRBJ2-5, with D hard to call. The CDR3 extends over 15 amino acids. Germline V gene sequence: CDR1 LGHNA, CDR2 YSLEER. The CDR3 DNA sequence: TGCGCCAGCAGCCCTTGGGCGCACTCCCCCGAGACCCACTACTTC. It encodes CASSPWAHSPETHYF.

Remarks on this clonotype: A much more abundant neighbour one base away suggests this may be a read error. The chain has TRBV29-1 and TRBJ2-2; 11 nucleotides align to TRBD1. V lost 6 bases, J lost 3 bases, and 6 bases stayed unmatched. CDR3 length equals 15 residues. Germline assignment: CDR1 SQVTM and CDR2 ANQGSEA. The CDR3 DNA reads as TGCAGCGTCTCCCCGGGACAGGGGGACACCGGGGAGCTGTTTTTT. Translating it yields CSVSPGQGDTGELFF.